The clone carrying this T cell receptor (beta chain) was detected only a few times. The antigen is unknown. A single heparinised draw of approximately 110 mL on average was taken per donor. As every portion of the isolated RNA was reverse transcribed, the sequencing read expressed TCRB transcripts. Sequenced by immunoSEQ multiplex PCR; TCRdb stores in-frame clones only, minus some. The data contain approximately 170,000 clones, approximately 8% of them seen just once; the ten biggest clones take up about 0.95%. The source of the sample is a study of beta chain features in type 1 diabetes. Findings and limits, study-wide: Moderate yet significant TCRB CDR3 shortening was seen in Type 1 diabetes patients in all four CD4+ subsets. With patients and controls alike, PCR might favor shorter templates to an equal degree. Researchers cautioned that cDNA sequencing could over-represent cells with high TCR expression.

The V end lost 2 bases, the J end lost 3 bases, and 9 bases lay between the germline ends. Germline V lookup: CDR1 ENHRY, CDR2 SYGVKD. The CDR3 is 14 amino acids. The specimen was central memory CD4+ T cells from blood. The chain couples TRBV10-3 to TRBJ2-3; no reliable D call. This clonotype originated in a woman in her thirties or forties with type 1 diabetes. This chain's CDR3 is CAISEGLNTDTQYF. The CDR3 coding sequence is TGTGCCATCAGTGAGGGTCTAAATACAGATACGCAGTATTTT.